This T cell receptor beta chain was obtained from a study of blood T cells in healthy people across ages. A second about 6 to 11 cycle PCR used barcoded and J-beta primers. In TCRdb, the 5' RACE reads were re-called with MiXCR into one record per CDR3 protein. Among roughly 800,000 distinct CDR3 sequences listed, around 36% were seen once. This CDR3 spans 14 amino acids. Germline CDR1 MGHDK, CDR2 SYGVNS. In the case of this clonotype: The target antigen is unknown. The junction shows a germline mismatch at one end, possibly a read error.

Study-wide results and limits: Naive CD4+ cell counts and diversity both ran higher in long-lived than in aged donors.

The study drew donors from healthy Caucasian individuals in Russia aged about 6 to 95. The source material was blood. This clonotype originated in a man between 18 and 35 years old in good health. The gene calls are TRBV25-1 and TRBJ1-5; D not resolved. CDR3 in amino acids: CVSSGQASNQPQHF. The CDR3 DNA reads as TGTGTCAGCAGTGGTCAGGCAAGCAATCAGCCCCAGCATTTT. Complete variable domain (other parts from reference TRBV25-1 and TRBJ1-5): EADIYQTPRYLVIGTGKKITLECSQTMGHDKMYWYQQDPGMELHLIHYSYGVNSTEKGDLSSESTVSRIRTEHFPLTLESARPSHTSQYLCVSSGQASNQPQHFGDGTRLSIL.